These 11 T cell receptor beta chains were all obtained from the same sample, sequenced in a study of technical replicates of blood from four donors. The assay was immunoSEQ multiplex PCR, and TCRdb's table has in-frame clones only and misses some. The sample includes tens of thousands of clones, roughly nine tenths seen only once; the top ten take around 4.4%. Sequenced sample: PBMCs. These TCRs come from a human donor in good health. Some clones in this sample may be carry-over from other donors' samples.

This chain joins TRBV6-6 and TRBJ2-6; TRBD1 agrees at 9 bases. The CDR3 spans 16 residues. The trim removed 6 bases at V and 2 bases at J, leaving 5 bases unmatched. The germline V gene encodes CDR1 MNHNY and CDR2 SVGAGI (reference sequence). For the CDR3, the DNA is TGTGCCAGCAGCCCCGACAGGGGGGCTGGGGCCAACGTCCTGACTTTC. It specifies CASSPDRGAGANVLTF.

The chain has TRBV30 and TRBJ1-2, with 8 bases identical to TRBD1. The germline gives CDR1 GTSNPN, CDR2 SVGIG (reference sequence). The CDR3 covers 14 residues. Trimming at V came to 1 base and at J to 2 bases, leaving 3 bases not matched to a gene. The DNA for the CDR3 is TGTGCCTGGAGTGGGGGGGACAGGAACTATGGCTACACCTTC. Its protein is CAWSGGDRNYGYTF.

This clone was detected only once. The V call is TRBV15, the J call TRBJ2-3; D is unclear. The germline V gene has CDR1 LNHNV and CDR2 YYDKDF (reference sequence). Trimming removed 1 base from V and 3 bases from J, with 5 bases in between. CDR3 size: 13 residues. The CDR3 nucleotides read TGTGCCACCAGCAGAGTCAGTACAGATACGCAGTATTTT. Translation gives CATSRVSTDTQYF.

The gene calls are TRBV7-2 and TRBJ2-5; 7 nucleotides align to TRBD1. The CDR3 spans 17 residues. With 6 bases clipped from V and 0 bases from J, the junction kept 13 bases outside the gene matches. Per germline, CDR1 SGHTA and CDR2 FQGNSA. Here the CDR3 DNA reads TGTGCCAGCAGGGGGAGACAGGGCACCTTCAACCAAGAGACCCAGTACTTC. As protein: CASRGRQGTFNQETQYF. The full variable domain, completed using reference TRBV7-2 and TRBJ2-5, is GAGVSQSPSNKVTEKGKDVELRCDPISGHTALYWYRQSLGQGLEFLIYFQGNSAPDKSGLPSDRFSAERTGGSVSTLTIQRTQQEDSAVYLCASRGRQGTFNQETQYFGPGTRLLVL.

The rearrangement links TRBV7-2 to TRBJ2-2; D unresolved. Trimming took off 5 bases at V and 2 bases at J, with 12 bases between the two ends. Germline V gene lookup returns CDR1 SGHTA and CDR2 FQGNSA. The CDR3 spans 15 residues. The CDR3 protein is CASSPTVFNTGELFF. DNA of the CDR3: TGTGCCAGCAGCCCTACCGTTTTCAACACCGGGGAGCTGTTTTTT.

V usage is TRBV5-1 and J usage is TRBJ2-7, with TRBD1 matching over 8 bases. Germline trimming cut 4 bases from V and 3 bases from J; bases unmatched to any gene: 9. The CDR3 contains 15 residues. Germline CDR1 and CDR2: SGHRS and YFSETQ. Here the CDR3 reads CASSPGPTGDYEQYF. The DNA of the CDR3 is TGCGCCAGCAGCCCTGGGCCGACAGGGGACTACGAGCAGTACTTC.

The chain joins TRBV6-1 to TRBJ1-2; D not resolved. CDR1 is MNHNS and CDR2 is SASEGT in the germline V gene. V dropped 7 bases and J dropped 3 bases, with 12 bases sitting between them. The CDR3 length is 13 residues. The CDR3 sequence is CASKTGSYYGYTF. CDR3 sequence (DNA): TGTGCCAGCAAAACGGGAAGCTACTATGGCTACACCTTC.

The chain joins TRBV13 to TRBJ2-1, with D possibly TRBD1 on 5 matching bases. V was shortened by 5 bases and J by 10 bases, with 12 bases between the two germline ends. The length of the CDR3 is 12 residues. CDR1 PRHDT and CDR2 FYEKMQ come from the germline V gene (reference sequence). CDR3 amino acids: CASSQGLGEQFF. CDR3 DNA: TGTGCCAGCAGCCAGGGTTTAGGGGAGCAGTTCTTC.

The V and J genes are TRBV30 and TRBJ2-6; possible D gene TRBD2, 6 bases. This CDR3 comprises 15 residues. Germline lookup yields CDR1 GTSNPN and CDR2 SVGIG (reference sequence). V lost 3 bases and J 0 bases, leaving 9 bases between the germline ends. The DNA for the CDR3 is TGTGCCTGGAGCGCGGGAATCTCTGGGGCCAACGTCCTGACTTTC. It specifies CAWSAGISGANVLTF.

The genes are TRBV7-9 and TRBJ1-3; unclear D gene. Trimming removed 5 bases from V and 1 base from J, with 12 bases in between. Germline V CDR1 and CDR2: SEHNR, FQNEAQ (reference sequence). The CDR3 runs to 15 residues. CDR3 nucleotide sequence: TGTGCCAGCAGCGCGGTTGGTGGATCTGGAAACACCATATATTTT. Encoded protein: CASSAVGGSGNTIYF. Full variable domain (missing parts from reference TRBV7-9 and TRBJ1-3): DTGVSQNPRHKITKRGQNVTFRCDPISEHNRLYWYRQTLGQGPEFLTYFQNEAQLEKSRLLSDRFSAERPKGSFSTLEIQRTEQGDSAMYLCASSAVGGSGNTIYFGEGSWLTVV.

V and J are TRBV7-2 and TRBJ2-1; the D is unclear. Germline CDR1 is SGHTA and CDR2 is FQGNSA. Trimming took off 5 bases at V and 5 bases at J, with 10 bases between the two ends. The CDR3 runs to 13 residues. Written as DNA, the CDR3 is TGTGCCAGCAGCCCAGACCGGGACAATGAGCAGTTCTTC. This gives the protein CASSPDRDNEQFF.